These 30 T cell receptor beta chains were all obtained from the same sample, sequenced in a study of T cell responses to AZD1222 COVID-19 vaccine. Data came from immunoSEQ multiplex PCR; TCRdb stores just in-frame clones and leaves some out. Among 120,000 to 150,000 clones listed, 90% to 95% were seen once. The sample consisted of peripheral blood, taken on day 0 of AZD1222 vaccination. Every receptor here comes from an adult in good health.

The chain joins TRBV11-3 to TRBJ1-1; D possibly corresponds to TRBD1 (6 bases). Trimming stripped 1 base from V and 3 bases from J, with 9 bases between. Per the germline V gene, CDR1 is SGHNT and CDR2 is YENEEA. The CDR3 is made up of 14 amino acids. CDR3 DNA sequence: TGTGCCAGCAGCTTAGCAGGGGCCCACACTGAAGCTTTCTTT. It encodes CASSLAGAHTEAFF.

V and J are TRBV27 and TRBJ2-1, with 7 positions matching TRBD1. Germline CDR1 is MNHEY and CDR2 is SMNVEV (reference sequence). The junction had 9 bases not matched to a gene; V was cut back by 6 bases and J by 7 bases. The length of the CDR3 is 14 residues. The CDR3 is CASRGTVQENEQFF. The CDR3 DNA follows: TGTGCCAGCAGGGGGACAGTTCAGGAAAATGAGCAGTTCTTC.

The rearrangement uses TRBV7-3 and TRBJ2-5; D remains ambiguous. The germline V and J ends were trimmed by 4 bases and 2 bases, with 8 bases remaining between them. This CDR3 comprises 13 residues. Germline V CDR1 and CDR2: SGHTA, FQGTGA. In DNA, the CDR3 is TGTGCCAGCAGCTCGAGGATGCAAGAGACCCAGTACTTC. Translated: CASSSRMQETQYF.

The rearrangement links TRBV6-5 to TRBJ2-7, with D unclear. Germline CDR1 and CDR2: MNHEY and SVGAGI. V was clipped by 4 bases and J by 4 bases, with 8 bases between them. The CDR3 covers 12 residues. The CDR3 is CASSLSGYEQYF. The DNA for the CDR3 is TGTGCCAGCAGTTTATCTGGTTACGAGCAGTACTTC.

The J gene is TRBJ2-1, the V gene TRBV5-6; 8 bases agree with TRBD2. This CDR3 region has 18 residues. The V gene end was trimmed by 0 bases and the J gene end by 4 bases; junction bases not matched to a gene: 12. Germline V gives CDR1 SGHDT, CDR2 YYEEEE. As DNA, the CDR3 is TGTGCCAGCAGCTTGGAAAGGGGGAGCGGGACTAGGTACAATGAGCAGTTCTTC. Protein product: CASSLERGSGTRYNEQFF.

The chain employs TRBV20-1 and TRBJ1-5; D is possibly TRBD1 (5 bases). Germline CDR1 DFQATT, CDR2 SNEGSKA (reference sequence). Trimming stripped 3 bases from V and 7 bases from J, with 13 bases between. This CDR3 has 13 residues. CDR3 sequence reads: CSASIGTGQPQHF. Here the CDR3 DNA reads TGCAGTGCTAGTATTGGGACGGGACAGCCCCAGCATTTT.

The rearrangement links TRBV2 to TRBJ1-6; 11 nucleotides match TRBD1. V dropped 3 bases and J dropped 9; count of bases not matched to a gene: 1. The CDR3 extends over 14 amino acids. CDR1 is SNHLY and CDR2 is FYNNEI in the germline V gene. CDR3 in DNA: TGTGCCAGCAGTGAGGGACAGGGGGTTTCACCCCTCCACTTT. This gives the protein CASSEGQGVSPLHF. The variable domain in full, with the rest retrieved from reference TRBV2 and TRBJ1-6, is EPEVTQTPSHQVTQMGQEVILRCVPISNHLYFYWYRQILGQKVEFLVSFYNNEISEKSEIFDDQFSVERPDGSNFTLKIRSTKLEDSAMYFCASSEGQGVSPLHFGNGTRLTVT.

CDR3 nucleotide sequence: TGTGCCAGCAGCGCCGCCGGGACAGGGGGCGTTTACGAGCAGTACTTC. This sequence encodes CASSAAGTGGVYEQYF. The rearrangement joins TRBV9 to TRBJ2-7; 12 bases line up with TRBD1. The CDR3 contains 16 residues. V lost 3 bases, J lost 4 bases, and 8 bases stayed unmatched. The germline V gene encodes CDR1 SGDLS and CDR2 YYNGEE.

This chain joins TRBV7-9 and TRBJ2-7; the match to TRBD1 covers 10 bases. Germline values: CDR1 SEHNR, CDR2 FQNEAQ (reference sequence). CDR3 length: 15 residues. The V and J ends lost 2 bases and 3 bases, in that order; junction bases with no gene match: 4. This CDR3 is CASSLTGQGYYEQYF. CDR3 bases: TGTGCCAGCAGCTTAACGGGACAGGGGTACTACGAGCAGTACTTC.

The chain is built from TRBV4-2 and TRBJ2-2, with a weak D call TRBD2 (6 bases). This CDR3 region has 19 residues. Germline assignment: CDR1 LGHNA and CDR2 YNFKEQ. Trimming pared 0 bases from V and 3 bases from J, leaving 20 bases between. CDR3 sequence (DNA): TGTGCCAGCAGCCAAGATACAGGCCCGACTAGTGAGGACACCGGGGAGCTGTTTTTT. Translating gives CASSQDTGPTSEDTGELFF.

The chain couples TRBV18 to TRBJ1-1, with a tentative D call TRBD1 (5 bases). V lost 3 bases and J lost 0, with 14 bases in between. This CDR3 comprises 16 residues. Per the germline V gene, CDR1 is KGHSH and CDR2 is LQKENI. CDR3: CASSPRSGAMNTEAFF. DNA of the CDR3: TGTGCCAGCTCACCGAGAAGCGGGGCCATGAACACTGAAGCTTTCTTT. Using reference TRBV18 and TRBJ1-1 for the parts outside the CDR3, the full variable domain is NAGVMQNPRHLVRRRGQEARLRCSPMKGHSHVYWYRQLPEEGLKFMVYLQKENIIDESGMPKERFSAEFPKEGPSILRIQQVVRGDSAAYFCASSPRSGAMNTEAFFGQGTRLTVV.

J is TRBJ2-3 and V is TRBV2; 8 bases match TRBD2. The junction had 7 bases not matched to a gene; V was cut back by 6 bases and J by 2 bases. The CDR3 has 15 residues. Germline CDR1 is SNHLY and CDR2 is FYNNEI. The CDR3 DNA follows: TGTGCCAGCAGGGTGTTAGCGGGAACCACAGATACGCAGTATTTT. Residues: CASRVLAGTTDTQYF.

The V gene is TRBV6-5, the J gene TRBJ1-5, with 7 nucleotides matching TRBD1. Germline CDR1 MNHEY, CDR2 SVGAGI. V lost 7 bases, J lost 1 base, and 4 bases stayed unmatched. The CDR3 is 14 amino acids. The CDR3 here is CASTPGQSNQPQHF. CDR3 sequence (DNA): TGTGCCAGCACCCCGGGACAGAGCAATCAGCCCCAGCATTTT.

The CDR3 DNA sequence: TGTGCCAGTAGTAATACAGGGGGCGTCAAAGAGACCCAGTACTTC. This translates into CASSNTGGVKETQYF. V usage is TRBV19 and J usage is TRBJ2-5; 9 bases line up with TRBD1. The trim removed 4 bases at V and 3 bases at J, leaving 6 bases unmatched. CDR1 and CDR2 from the germline V gene are LNHDA and SQIVND (reference sequence). The CDR3 is made up of 15 amino acids.

This clone has just one count. The chain employs TRBV18 and TRBJ2-1; no reliable D call. Germline CDR1 KGHSH, CDR2 LQKENI. Trimming cost V 0 bases and J 8 bases, with 11 bases left between them. CDR3 length: 14 amino acids. The CDR3 DNA reads as TGTGCCAGCTCACCACCGGCCCCAGTGGATGAGCAGTTCTTC. This sequence encodes CASSPPAPVDEQFF.

The chain links TRBV4-3 to TRBJ2-2; 8 bases line up with TRBD2. V lost 4 bases to trimming and J lost 5 bases; unmatched junction nucleotides: 9. CDR1 LGHNA and CDR2 YSLEER come from the germline V gene. This CDR3 region has 16 residues. The CDR3 DNA follows: TGCGCCAGCAGCCCTTTGACGGGGGGGCCGACCGGGGAGCTGTTTTTT. It specifies CASSPLTGGPTGELFF.

This clone was picked up one time. The chain combines TRBV19 with TRBJ2-7; D is possibly TRBD1 or TRBD2 (5 bases each). The CDR3 is made up of 16 amino acids. The V end was cut by 5 bases, the J end by 1 base, with 18 bases between. CDR1 is LNHDA, CDR2 SQIVND, per germline (reference sequence). CDR3 sequence (DNA): TGTGCCAGTAGTCGGGGCCGGGACGGTAGTTCCTACGAGCAGTACTTC. The encoded protein is CASSRGRDGSSYEQYF.

This clone occurred once. CDR3 sequence: CASSIAGTGNLGNSPLHF. The CDR3 region has the DNA TGTGCCAGTAGTATAGCCGGAACAGGGAACCTCGGTAATTCACCCCTCCACTTT. The rearrangement joins TRBV19 to TRBJ1-6; D possibly corresponds to TRBD1 (6 bases). V shed 1 base and J shed 6 bases, with 19 bases lying between them. The CDR3 totals 18 residues. The germline gives CDR1 LNHDA, CDR2 SQIVND (reference sequence).

This chain uses TRBV19 with TRBJ1-1; 7 positions agree with TRBD1. J was trimmed by 1 base and V by 6 bases; bases with no gene match: 2. Germline values: CDR1 LNHDA, CDR2 SQIVND (reference sequence). The CDR3 loop spans 13 amino acids. The CDR3 DNA is TGTGCCAGTAGGGGGACAGCGAACACTGAAGCTTTCTTT. Translated, it gives CASRGTANTEAFF.

This clone was counted a few times. This CDR3 is CASSFRTPEKLFF. CDR3 in DNA: TGTGCCAGCAGTTTCCGCACACCTGAAAAACTGTTTTTT. The chain recombines TRBV6-2 or TRBV6-3 with TRBJ1-4, with D uncertain. There are 13 residues in the CDR3. The germline V gene has CDR1 MNHEY and CDR2 SVGEGT. The V gene lost 4 bases and the J gene lost 7 bases, with 10 bases spanning the gap.

V usage is TRBV9 and J usage is TRBJ1-3; D unclear. The CDR3 consists of 13 residues. The germline gives CDR1 SGDLS, CDR2 YYNGEE. The germline V and J ends were trimmed by 3 bases and 2 bases, with 6 bases remaining between them. The CDR3 reads CASSATAGNTIYF. As DNA, the CDR3 is TGTGCCAGCAGCGCAACGGCTGGAAACACCATATATTTT.

The V gene is TRBV24-1, the J gene TRBJ2-2; 7 nucleotides agree with TRBD1. The CDR3 consists of 15 residues. The V gene's germline CDR1 is KGHDR and CDR2 SFDVKD. Trimming removed 10 bases from V and 3 bases from J; junction bases left unmatched: 10. CDR3 sequence reads: CATSEQGKDTGELFF. CDR3 sequence (DNA): TGTGCCACATCCGAACAGGGGAAGGACACCGGGGAGCTGTTTTTT.

This chain links TRBV3-1 (or the pseudogene TRBV3-2) with TRBJ2-2; the D call may be TRBD1 or TRBD2 (6 bases each). Looked up from germline, CDR1 is LGHDT and CDR2 is YNNKEL (reference sequence). This CDR3 is 15 amino acids long. V shed 1 base and J shed 7 bases, with 13 bases lying between them. Here the CDR3 DNA reads TGTGCCAGCAGCCAAGTGATCGGGGGCTTCGGGGAGCTGTTTTTT. Protein sequence: CASSQVIGGFGELFF.

V and J are TRBV9 and TRBJ2-2; 7 bases fit TRBD2. This CDR3 has 15 amino acids. V shed 4 bases, J shed 4 bases, and the junction held 7 bases outside the gene matches. Germline V lookup: CDR1 SGDLS, CDR2 YYNGEE. CDR3 in amino acids: CASSPWTRTTGELFF. The CDR3 DNA follows: TGTGCCAGCAGCCCGTGGACTAGGACCACCGGGGAGCTGTTTTTT.

A note on this clone: The junction differs from germline at one of its ends, possibly a read error. The chain combines TRBV7-7 with TRBJ2-3; D not resolved. The germline V gene encodes CDR1 SSHAT and CDR2 FNYEAQ (reference sequence). This CDR3 is built from 15 residues. The CDR3 DNA is TGTGCTAGCAGCCGAATCGTGGGCAGCACAGATACGCAGTATTTT. Translating gives CASSRIVGSTDTQYF.

The chain joins TRBV4-3 to TRBJ2-7, with D possibly matching TRBD2 (6 bases). Per germline, CDR1 LGHNA and CDR2 YSLEER. Trimming removed 1 base at V and 3 bases at J, with 13 bases between. The CDR3 contains 15 residues. The chain's CDR3 is CASSQVLGGYYEQYF. Written as DNA, the CDR3 is TGCGCCAGCAGCCAAGTATTGGGGGGATACTACGAGCAGTACTTC.

The genes are TRBV15 and TRBJ2-7; D may be TRBD2 (5 bases). CDR3 size: 14 residues. The germline CDR1 and CDR2 sequences are LNHNV and YYDKDF (reference sequence). With 3 bases removed from V and 4 bases from J, the gap between germline ends came to 13 bases. This CDR3 is CATSRGEGSYEQYF. CDR3 nucleotides: TGTGCCACCAGCAGGGGTGAGGGCAGTTACGAGCAGTACTTC.

The J gene is TRBJ2-7, the V gene TRBV5-6, with D perhaps TRBD1 (5 bases). The CDR3 length is 16 residues. Germline V gene sequence: CDR1 SGHDT, CDR2 YYEEEE. V lost 4 bases to trimming and J lost 2 bases, with 19 bases between them. The CDR3 loop reads CASSPLLTTATYEQYF. The CDR3 nucleotides are TGTGCCAGCAGCCCCCTACTCACGACAGCGACCTACGAGCAGTACTTC.

The chain uses TRBV9 and TRBJ2-2, with unresolved D. With 0 bases removed from V and 5 bases from J, the gap between germline ends came to 8 bases. The CDR3 spans 14 residues. Germline CDR1 SGDLS, CDR2 YYNGEE. CDR3 nucleotides: TGTGCCAGCAGCGTAGTTTTGTCGACCGGGGAGCTGTTTTTT. It codes for CASSVVLSTGELFF. The full variable domain, rest sourced from reference TRBV9 and TRBJ2-2, is DSGVTQTPKHLITATGQRVTLRCSPRSGDLSVYWYQQSLDQGLQFLIQYYNGEERAKGNILERFSAQQFPDLHSELNLSSLELGDSALYFCASSVVLSTGELFFGEGSRLTVL.

This clone showed up just once. The chain couples TRBV5-1 to TRBJ2-7; D is ambiguous. The germline CDR1 and CDR2 sequences are SGHRS and YFSETQ. V was cut by 4 bases and J by 4 bases, with 12 bases left in between. There are 13 residues in the CDR3. The chain's CDR3 is CASSVREHYEQYF. CDR3 nucleotides: TGCGCCAGCAGCGTCAGAGAACATTACGAGCAGTACTTC.